A selection of T cell receptor beta chains follows, all from one sample in a study of OX40 agonist ivuxolimab in advanced cancers. Repertoires were generated with immunoSEQ multiplex PCR, while TCRdb's copy carries only in-frame clones and drops some. The sample lists 65,000 to 85,000 clones; around 84% were seen once. Specimen: CD4+ or CD8+ T cells sorted from blood, collected in a trial of the OX40 agonist ivuxolimab. These receptor sequences come from an adult with an advanced solid tumor such as melanoma, head and neck, liver or kidney cancer. Each CDR3 is given with its conserved first and last residue. A D gene is named only where the DNA matches it firmly. The size field is filled for only some rows; it gives once, few, many or a size class.

d_call,clone_size,v_call,j_call,cdr3_aa,cdr3_nt
.,once,TRBV19,TRBJ1-5,CASSQRARADQPQHF,TGTGCCAGTAGCCAGAGGGCCAGGGCGGATCAGCCCCAGCATTTT
TRBD1,.,TRBV4-3,TRBJ2-7,CASSDGTGTRQYF,TGCGCCAGCAGCGACGGGACAGGGACGAGGCAGTACTTC
.,.,TRBV4-2,TRBJ2-5,CASSQVERRETQYF,TGTGCCAGCAGCCAAGTCGAGAGAAGAGAGACCCAGTACTTC
.,.,TRBV7-6,TRBJ2-7,CASSLEVVGEQYF,TGTGCCAGCAGCTTGGAAGTGGTCGGAGAGCAGTACTTC
TRBD1,.,TRBV7-2,TRBJ1-5,CASSPGGWGQPQHF,TGTGCCAGCAGCCCAGGGGGATGGGGTCAGCCCCAGCATTTT
.,few,TRBV5-6,TRBJ1-2,CASSRGGGETLGYTF,TGTGCCAGCAGCCGCGGCGGCGGGGAAACCCTAGGCTACACCTTC
.,.,TRBV27,TRBJ2-7,CASSLQGGVEQYF,TGTGCCAGCAGTTTACAAGGTGGGGTCGAGCAGTACTTC
.,.,TRBV19,TRBJ1-5,CASSISQGNQPQHF,TGTGCCAGTAGTATATCACAGGGCAATCAGCCCCAGCATTTT
.,.,TRBV7-2,TRBJ1-1,CASSLGPVGGTEAFF,TGTGCCAGCAGCTTAGGCCCGGTTGGGGGCACTGAAGCTTTCTTT
TRBD2,.,TRBV11-2,TRBJ2-3,CASSSSGGFVTQYF,TGTGCCAGCAGCTCTAGCGGGGGCTTTGTTACGCAGTATTTT
.,.,TRBV7-9,TRBJ1-6,CASSLVQDRSPLHF,TGTGCCAGCAGCTTAGTGCAGGACCGCTCACCCCTCCACTTT
.,few,TRBV18,TRBJ1-1,CASLEVSNTEAFF,TGTGCCAGCCTCGAGGTGTCGAACACTGAAGCTTTCTTT
.,.,TRBV9,TRBJ1-3,CASSARDTKGNTIYF,TGTGCCAGCAGCGCCCGGGACACCAAAGGAAACACCATATATTTT
TRBD1,.,TRBV27,TRBJ1-2,CASTSRPGTGGYTF,TGTGCCAGCACCTCTCGTCCCGGGACAGGGGGCTACACCTTC
TRBD1,.,TRBV11-1,TRBJ2-1,CASSSDRGRNEQFF,TGTGCCAGCAGCTCTGACAGGGGGAGGAATGAGCAGTTCTTC
.,.,TRBV6-5,TRBJ2-7,CASSYSTARYSYEQYF,TGTGCCAGCAGTTACTCGACAGCACGTTACTCCTACGAGCAGTACTTC
.,once,TRBV7-9,TRBJ2-1,CASIRSWAVYNEQFF,TGTGCCAGCATCCGGTCGTGGGCGGTATACAATGAGCAGTTCTTC
.,.,TRBV2,TRBJ1-2,CASSEIGAKGYTF,TGTGCCAGCAGTGAAATCGGGGCCAAAGGCTACACCTTC
TRBD2,.,TRBV5-1,TRBJ2-2,CASSRGTSGGNTGELFF,TGCGCCAGCAGCCGAGGGACTAGCGGGGGGAACACCGGGGAGCTGTTTTTT
.,once,TRBV6-1,TRBJ1-1,CASSRAATGLSEAFF,TGTGCCAGCAGTAGGGCTGCTACAGGGCTATCTGAAGCTTTCTTT
TRBD1,.,TRBV27,TRBJ2-7,CASSSPTGGINEQYF,TGTGCCAGCAGTTCCCCGACAGGGGGCATAAACGAGCAGTACTTC
.,.,TRBV11-2,TRBJ1-1,CASSLYSGGDGRRVAFF,TGTGCCAGCAGCTTATATAGCGGGGGTGATGGTCGAAGGGTAGCTTTCTTT
.,.,TRBV28,TRBJ2-3,CASSLWGSTDTQYF,TGTGCCAGCAGTTTATGGGGTAGCACAGATACGCAGTATTTT
TRBD2,few,TRBV7-2,TRBJ2-2,CASSPAVVTSGSTGELFF,TGTGCCAGCAGCCCCGCGGTGGTAACTAGCGGTTCTACCGGGGAGCTGTTTTTT
.,once,TRBV15,TRBJ2-1,CATSRDKRGAKNEQFF,TGTGCCACCAGCAGAGATAAGAGGGGCGCAAAAAATGAGCAGTTCTTC
.,.,TRBV7-2,TRBJ2-1,CASSLGSAFYNEQFF,TGTGCCAGCAGCTTAGGGTCCGCCTTCTACAATGAGCAGTTCTTC
TRBD1,.,TRBV19,TRBJ2-1,CASSGMGQALYNEQFF,TGTGCCAGTAGTGGTATGGGACAGGCCCTCTACAATGAGCAGTTCTTC
.,.,TRBV5-1,TRBJ2-3,CASSLFQASTDTQYF,TGCGCCAGCAGCTTGTTCCAGGCGAGCACAGATACGCAGTATTTT
TRBD2,few,TRBV4-1,TRBJ2-5,CASSQEGGAGIETQYF,TGCGCCAGCAGCCAAGAAGGCGGAGCGGGGATTGAGACCCAGTACTTC
TRBD1,.,TRBV2,TRBJ1-5,CASSLRDRGNQPQHF,TGTGCCAGCAGTCTCCGGGACAGGGGAAATCAGCCCCAGCATTTT
.,.,TRBV5-4,TRBJ2-5,CASSLAREQYF,TGTGCCAGCAGCTTGGCAAGGGAGCAGTACTTC
.,.,TRBV19,TRBJ1-5,CASRSPSAGGGQPQHF,TGTGCCAGTAGATCACCTAGCGCCGGGGGAGGTCAGCCCCAGCATTTT
TRBD2,.,TRBV7-8,TRBJ2-1,CASTSGRARGNEQFF,TGTGCCAGCACTAGCGGGAGGGCCCGCGGGAATGAGCAGTTCTTC
TRBD2,.,TRBV10-3,TRBJ2-7,CAISESGTSGFGEQYF,TGTGCCATCAGTGAGTCCGGGACTAGCGGTTTTGGGGAGCAGTACTTC
.,.,TRBV6-5,TRBJ2-2,CANRDGNTGELFF,TGTGCCAACCGGGACGGAAACACCGGGGAGCTGTTTTTT
.,.,TRBV28,TRBJ1-1,CASRSPGVRTEAFF,TGTGCCAGCAGATCCCCGGGAGTACGGACTGAAGCTTTCTTT
TRBD1,few,TRBV4-1,TRBJ1-6,CASSGTGVSPLHF,TGCGCCAGCAGCGGGACAGGGGTTTCACCCCTCCACTTT
.,.,TRBV6-5,TRBJ2-7,CASSSTGTGYYEQYF,TGTGCCAGCAGCTCGACCGGGACGGGCTACTACGAGCAGTACTTC
.,.,TRBV5-6,TRBJ1-3,CASSLRGNSGNTIYF,TGTGCCAGCAGCTTGAGGGGCAACTCTGGAAACACCATATATTTT
.,few,TRBV27,TRBJ1-6,CASSILDGSYNSPLHF,TGTGCCAGCAGTATACTTGACGGCTCCTATAATTCACCCCTCCACTTT
TRBD1,once,TRBV28,TRBJ2-7,CASSTTTGGSPYEQYF,TGTGCCAGCAGCACAACGACAGGGGGTTCCCCCTACGAGCAGTACTTC
TRBD1,.,TRBV11-2,TRBJ1-1,CASSWGQGNTEAFF,TGTGCCAGCAGCTGGGGACAGGGGAACACTGAAGCTTTCTTT
TRBD1,once,TRBV2,TRBJ1-4,CASRRDRTSTNEKLFF,TGTGCCAGCAGAAGGGACAGGACTTCAACTAATGAAAAACTGTTTTTT
.,.,TRBV4-1,TRBJ1-5,CASSQDHHLYSNQPQHF,TGCGCCAGCAGCCAAGACCACCACCTTTATAGCAATCAGCCCCAGCATTTT
TRBD1,.,TRBV30,TRBJ1-6,CAWNRDSISPLHF,TGTGCCTGGAACCGGGACAGCATTTCTCCCCTCCACTTT
TRBD1,few,TRBV18,TRBJ1-1,CASSPGQGTEAFF,TGTGCCAGCTCACCTGGACAGGGGACTGAAGCTTTCTTT
.,.,TRBV30,TRBJ1-3,CACRDSGNTIYF,TGTGCCTGCCGGGACTCTGGAAACACCATATATTTT
.,.,TRBV4-2,TRBJ2-1,CASSQDAAGAKDEQFF,TGTGCCAGCAGCCAAGATGCGGCAGGGGCTAAGGATGAGCAGTTCTTC
TRBD1,few,TRBV2,TRBJ1-1,CASSPLGLTGRTEAFF,TGTGCCAGCAGCCCCCTGGGGCTGACAGGGAGGACTGAAGCTTTCTTT
.,.,TRBV30,TRBJ2-2,CAWSVPGTHGELFF,TGTGCCTGGAGTGTACCGGGTACCCACGGGGAGCTGTTTTTT
TRBD1,few,TRBV27,TRBJ1-1,CASSPRVQGILMNTEAFF,TGTGCCAGCAGTCCAAGGGTACAGGGGATCCTCATGAACACTGAAGCTTTCTTT